This T cell receptor beta chain was sequenced during a study of blood T cell repertoires in COVID-19. V lost 5 bases and J lost 0, with 14 bases in between. Germline assignment: CDR1 PRHDT and CDR2 FYEKMQ (reference sequence). The CDR3 is made up of 16 amino acids. This clone was detected a few times. In the original processing: Estimation of nucleated cell counts was performed using reference gene primer amplification. Profiled with immunoSEQ multiplex PCR; TCRdb holds only in-frame clones, not every one. V and J calls and clone size follow that table, whereas D and trimming were derived from the DNA. Of under 200,000 clones listed, approximately 85% were seen once; the top ten hold around 6%.

This rearrangement joins TRBV13 to TRBJ2-1; D not certain. This receptor was taken from a man aged 40-49 years with acute COVID-19. Sequenced sample: PBMCs or T cells enriched from blood (not recorded which). The CDR3 spells CASSPQDGSSYNEQFF. The CDR3 bases are TGTGCCAGCAGCCCACAAGACGGGTCCTCCTACAATGAGCAGTTCTTC.